This note documents a single T cell receptor beta chain sequence. This sample is drawn from a study of blood T cell repertoires in COVID-19. Study-wide context: Italy, Spain and the United States were the sources of the convalescent and acute COVID-19 samples.

Using immunoSEQ multiplex PCR, the repertoire was profiled, and TCRdb retains in-frame clones only, with some absent. Of 100,000 to 150,000 clones listed, about 81% are singletons. Seattle cases were enrolled at active infection and followed longitudinally. Germline V CDR1 and CDR2: LNHDA, SQIVND (reference sequence). J was trimmed by 0 bases and V by 3 bases; bases with no gene match: 4. This CDR3 region has 16 residues. The chain recombines TRBV19 with TRBJ2-1; 8 bases match TRBD2. The sequence was obtained from a man aged 30 to 39 with COVID-19, enrolled during active disease. Sequencing was performed on peripheral blood. CDR3: CASSMSGGTSYNEQFF. The CDR3, as DNA: TGTGCCAGTAGTATGAGCGGGGGTACCTCCTACAATGAGCAGTTCTTC.